One T cell receptor (beta chain) is described in this entry. Under the authors' procedure: Patient CD8+ clones bigger than 1% seldom lined up with published virus-specific TCRB sequences. Sequenced by immunoSEQ multiplex PCR; TCRdb stores in-frame clones only, minus some. V, J and clone size are taken as reported in that table, and D and trimming were inferred from the DNA itself. This repertoire shows around 16,000 clones, 79% found once; its top ten account for roughly 22%. The sample belongs to a study of somatic mutations in cytotoxic T cells in rheumatoid arthritis. In the study overall: Patient blood (about 32 ml EDTA) was taken immediately after diagnosis and before treatment.

The germline V gene has CDR1 SQVTM and CDR2 ANQGSEA. With 3 bases removed from V and 2 bases from J, the gap between germline ends came to 10 bases. This CDR3 is built from 13 residues. The chain employs TRBV29-1 and TRBJ1-1, with D possibly being TRBD1 (5 bases). This sequence was found in an adult with rheumatoid arthritis. Sequencing was done on a sample of CD8+ T cells sorted from blood. CDR3 loop: CSVEGGDNTEAFF. The CDR3 coding sequence is TGCAGCGTTGAGGGAGGGGACAACACTGAAGCTTTCTTT.